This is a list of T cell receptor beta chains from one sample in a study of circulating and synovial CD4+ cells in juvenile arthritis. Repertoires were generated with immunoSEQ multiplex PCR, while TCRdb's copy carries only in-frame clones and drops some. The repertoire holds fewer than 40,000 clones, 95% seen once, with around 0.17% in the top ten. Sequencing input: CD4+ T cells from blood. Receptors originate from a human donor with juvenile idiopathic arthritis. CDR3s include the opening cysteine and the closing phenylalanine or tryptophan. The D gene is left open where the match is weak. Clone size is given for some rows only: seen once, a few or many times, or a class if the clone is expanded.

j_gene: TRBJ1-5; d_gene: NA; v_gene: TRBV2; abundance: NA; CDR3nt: TGTGCCAGCAGTGAAATCCTGAGCAATCAGCCCCAGCATTTT; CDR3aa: CASSEILSNQPQHF
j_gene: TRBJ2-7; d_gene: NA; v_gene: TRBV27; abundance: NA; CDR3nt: TGTGCCAGCAGTTTAGGGGGGACGGCTTACGAGCAGTACTTC; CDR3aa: CASSLGGTAYEQYF
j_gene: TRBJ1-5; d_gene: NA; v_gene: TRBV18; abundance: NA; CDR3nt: TGTGCCAGCTCACCAATTGCAGGCAATCAGCCCCAGCATTTT; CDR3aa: CASSPIAGNQPQHF
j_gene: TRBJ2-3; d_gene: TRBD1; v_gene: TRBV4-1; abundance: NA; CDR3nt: TGCGCCAGCAGCTGGGGACAGGGGGTCACAGATACGCAGTATTTT; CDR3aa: CASSWGQGVTDTQYF
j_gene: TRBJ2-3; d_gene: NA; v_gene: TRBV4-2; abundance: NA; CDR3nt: TGTGCCAGCAGCCAAGTTAGCAGGCGGGACGCGTTTGAAGATACGCAGTATTTT; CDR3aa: CASSQVSRRDAFEDTQYF
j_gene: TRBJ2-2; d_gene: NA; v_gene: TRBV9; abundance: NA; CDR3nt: TGTGCCAGCAGCGTTTATCAGGGCACCGGGGAGCTGTTTTTT; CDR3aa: CASSVYQGTGELFF
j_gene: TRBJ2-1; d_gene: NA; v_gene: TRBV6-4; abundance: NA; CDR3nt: TGTGCCAGCACCAGAGCTGGTATTCGGAGGGCCTACAATGAGCAGTTCTTC; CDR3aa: CASTRAGIRRAYNEQFF
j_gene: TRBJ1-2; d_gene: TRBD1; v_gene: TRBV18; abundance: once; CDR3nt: TGTGCCAGCTCACCAACGGACAGGGGTTCCTATGGCTACACCTTC; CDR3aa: CASSPTDRGSYGYTF
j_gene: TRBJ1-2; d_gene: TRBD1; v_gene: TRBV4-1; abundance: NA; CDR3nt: TGCGCCAGCAGCCAACCACGACTCGCGGGACAGGGTGGTCGGGGCTACACCTTC; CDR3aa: CASSQPRLAGQGGRGYTF
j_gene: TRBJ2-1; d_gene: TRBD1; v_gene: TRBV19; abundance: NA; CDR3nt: TGTGCCAGTAGTAAGGGGACAGGGTCTACCTACAATGAGCAGTTCTTC; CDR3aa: CASSKGTGSTYNEQFF
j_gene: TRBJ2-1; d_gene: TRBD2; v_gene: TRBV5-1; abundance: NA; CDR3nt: TGCGCCAGCAGTATTAGCGGGGAAGCTGAGCAGTTCTTC; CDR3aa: CASSISGEAEQFF
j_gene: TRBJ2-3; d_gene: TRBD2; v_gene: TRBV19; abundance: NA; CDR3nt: TGTGCCAGTAGTCGGGAGGACGTCTATACGCAGTATTTT; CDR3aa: CASSREDVYTQYF
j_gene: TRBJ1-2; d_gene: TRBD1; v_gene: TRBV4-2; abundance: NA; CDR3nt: TGTGCCAGCAGCCCAGGGGGTTTTAACTATGGCTACACCTTC; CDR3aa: CASSPGGFNYGYTF
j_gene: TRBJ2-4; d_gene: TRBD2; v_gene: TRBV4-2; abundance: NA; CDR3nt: TGTGCCAGCAGCCGGGAGCGGGGGGGCCTAGTCATTCAGTACTTC; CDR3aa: CASSRERGGLVIQYF
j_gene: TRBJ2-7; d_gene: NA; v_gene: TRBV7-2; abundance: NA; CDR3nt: TGTGCCAGCAGCTTTGCACAGATCCACGAGCAGTACTTC; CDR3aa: CASSFAQIHEQYF
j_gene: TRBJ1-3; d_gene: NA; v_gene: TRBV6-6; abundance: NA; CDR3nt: TGTGCCAGCAGTCCCGCCGGGGGGTTGAGTGGAAACACCATATATTTT; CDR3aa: CASSPAGGLSGNTIYF
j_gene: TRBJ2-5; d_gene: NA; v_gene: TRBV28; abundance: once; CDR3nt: TGTGCCAGCAGTTTAGGGGCAGAGAAGACCCAGTACTTC; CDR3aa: CASSLGAEKTQYF
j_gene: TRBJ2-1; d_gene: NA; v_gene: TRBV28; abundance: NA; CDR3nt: TGTGCCAGCAGTTTCGCAGGGGTTGAGCAGTTCTTC; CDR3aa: CASSFAGVEQFF
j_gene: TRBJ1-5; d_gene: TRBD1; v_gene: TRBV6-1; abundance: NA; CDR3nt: TGTGCCAGCAGTGAAGCGCTTGGCAGGGGGCGATCTCATCAGCCCCAGCATTTT; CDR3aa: CASSEALGRGRSHQPQHF
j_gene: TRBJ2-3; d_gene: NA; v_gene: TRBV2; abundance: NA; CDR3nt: TGTGCCAGCGGGGCAGGGTCAGATACGCAGTATTTT; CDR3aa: CASGAGSDTQYF
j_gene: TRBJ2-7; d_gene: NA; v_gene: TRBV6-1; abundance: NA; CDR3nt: TGTGCCAGCACTGTCAGGGCCTCCTACGAGCAGTACTTC; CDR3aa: CASTVRASYEQYF
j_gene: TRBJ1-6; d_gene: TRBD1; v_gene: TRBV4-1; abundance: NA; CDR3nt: TGTGCCAGCAGCCCGGGACAGGGGACATATAATTCACCCCTCCACTTT; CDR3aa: CASSPGQGTYNSPLHF
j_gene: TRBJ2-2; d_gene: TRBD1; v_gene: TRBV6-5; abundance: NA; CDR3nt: TGTGCCAGCAGTTACTCCCCGACAGGGGAGTGGGGGGAGCTGTTTTTT; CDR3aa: CASSYSPTGEWGELFF
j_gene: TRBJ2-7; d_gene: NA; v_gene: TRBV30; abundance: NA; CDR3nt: TGTGCCTGGAGTGGGACTACCTACGAGCAGTACTTC; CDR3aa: CAWSGTTYEQYF
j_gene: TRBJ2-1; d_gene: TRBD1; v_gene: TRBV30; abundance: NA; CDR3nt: TGTGCCTGGAGTGTACAGGGGGGTCGGGAGCAGTTCTTC; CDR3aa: CAWSVQGGREQFF
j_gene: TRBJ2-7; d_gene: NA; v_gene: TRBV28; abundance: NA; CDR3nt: TGTGCCAGCGAGGGCCTCTCCTACGAGCAGTACTTC; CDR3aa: CASEGLSYEQYF
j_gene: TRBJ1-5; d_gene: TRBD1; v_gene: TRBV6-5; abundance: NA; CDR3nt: TGTGCCAGCAGAGTGGGACAGCATAGCAATCAGCCCCAGCATTTT; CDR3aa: CASRVGQHSNQPQHF
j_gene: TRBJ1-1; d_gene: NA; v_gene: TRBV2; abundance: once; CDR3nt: TGTGCCAGCACCCGGCAAAAGTTACAGGGTCTAGGTGAAGCTTTCTTT; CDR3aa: CASTRQKLQGLGEAFF
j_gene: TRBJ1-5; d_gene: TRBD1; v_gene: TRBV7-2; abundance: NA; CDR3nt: TGTGCCAGCAGCTCCAGGGGGGGCAATCAGCCCCAGCATTTT; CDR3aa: CASSSRGGNQPQHF
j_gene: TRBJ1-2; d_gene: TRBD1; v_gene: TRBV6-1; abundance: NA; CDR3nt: TGTGCCAGTGGGAGGGACAGGGGTAGGGTATATGGCTACACCTTC; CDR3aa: CASGRDRGRVYGYTF
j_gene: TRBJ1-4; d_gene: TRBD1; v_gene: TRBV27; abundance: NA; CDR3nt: TGTGCCAGCCGGGACAGGGATTATGAAAAACTGTTTTTT; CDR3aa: CASRDRDYEKLFF
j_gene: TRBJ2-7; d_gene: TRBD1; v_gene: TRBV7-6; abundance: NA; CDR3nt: TGTGCCAGCAGCTTAGCCGGACAGGGGGCCTACGAGCAGTACTTC; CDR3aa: CASSLAGQGAYEQYF
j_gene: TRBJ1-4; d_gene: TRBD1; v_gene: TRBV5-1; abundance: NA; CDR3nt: TGCGCCAGCAGCTGGACAGGGGCCACCGGGGAAAAACTGTTTTTT; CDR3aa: CASSWTGATGEKLFF
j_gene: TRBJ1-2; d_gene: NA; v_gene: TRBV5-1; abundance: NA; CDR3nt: TGCGCCAGCAGTTCTAACTCAGACAGCCGGGCCACCTTC; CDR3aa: CASSSNSDSRATF
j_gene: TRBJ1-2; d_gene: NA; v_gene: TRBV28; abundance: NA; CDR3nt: TGTGCCAGCATTAAAAACGGGAGAGTCACCTTC; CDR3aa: CASIKNGRVTF
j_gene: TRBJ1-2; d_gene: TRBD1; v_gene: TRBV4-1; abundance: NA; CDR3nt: TGCGCCAGCAGCCAACCCCAGGGGGAGGTTGGCTACACCTTC; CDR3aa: CASSQPQGEVGYTF
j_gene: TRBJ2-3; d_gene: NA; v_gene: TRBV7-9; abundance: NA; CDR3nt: TGTGCCAGCAGCAAAGACACCCTGGATACGCAGTATTTT; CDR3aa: CASSKDTLDTQYF
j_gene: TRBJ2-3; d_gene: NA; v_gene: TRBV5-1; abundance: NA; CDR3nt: TGCGCCAGCAGCCGCGGGACTCTAGCTAGCACAGATACGCAGTATTTT; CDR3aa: CASSRGTLASTDTQYF
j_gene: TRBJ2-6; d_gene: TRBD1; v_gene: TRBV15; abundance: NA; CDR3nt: TGTGCCACCAGCAGAGCAGACAGGGCTGGGGCCAACGTCCTGACTTTC; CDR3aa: CATSRADRAGANVLTF
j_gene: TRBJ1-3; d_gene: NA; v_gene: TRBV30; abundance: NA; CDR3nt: TGTGCCTGGAGTGTAGCGCCTTCTGGAAACACCATATATTTT; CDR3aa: CAWSVAPSGNTIYF
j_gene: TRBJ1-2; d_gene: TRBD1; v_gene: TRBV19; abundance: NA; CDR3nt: TGTGCCAGTAGCGGGGACAGTAACTATGGCTACACCTTC; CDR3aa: CASSGDSNYGYTF
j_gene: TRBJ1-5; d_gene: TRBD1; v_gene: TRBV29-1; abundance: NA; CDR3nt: TGCAGCGTTGCGACAGGGTGGCGCAATCAGCCCCAGCATTTT; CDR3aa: CSVATGWRNQPQHF
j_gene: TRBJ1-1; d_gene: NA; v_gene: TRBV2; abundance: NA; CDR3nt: TGTGCCAGCAGTTTGGGCAGGGGGAACACTGAAGCTTTCTTT; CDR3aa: CASSLGRGNTEAFF
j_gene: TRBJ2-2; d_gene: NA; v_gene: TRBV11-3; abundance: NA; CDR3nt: TGTGCCAGCAGCTTAGAAGGAGGTTTCACCGGGGAGCTGTTTTTT; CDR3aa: CASSLEGGFTGELFF
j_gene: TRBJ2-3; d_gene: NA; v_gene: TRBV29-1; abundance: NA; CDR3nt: TGCAGCGTTGAAGGCCTTCAGGGACATCCCACGGATACGCAGTATTTT; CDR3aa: CSVEGLQGHPTDTQYF
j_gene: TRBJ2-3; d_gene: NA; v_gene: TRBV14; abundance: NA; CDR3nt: TGTGCCAGCAGCCAGATACTATGGGGGACTACAGATACGCAGTATTTT; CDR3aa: CASSQILWGTTDTQYF
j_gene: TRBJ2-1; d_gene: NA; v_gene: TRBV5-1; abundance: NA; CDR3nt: TGCGCCAGCAGCTTGATGGGGAGCTCCTACAATGAGCAGTTCTTC; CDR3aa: CASSLMGSSYNEQFF
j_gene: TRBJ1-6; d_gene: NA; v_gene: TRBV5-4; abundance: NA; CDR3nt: TGTGCCAGCAGACTCGCGACAGCGAGCTCCTATAATTCCCCCCTCCACTTT; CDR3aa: CASRLATASSYNSPLHF
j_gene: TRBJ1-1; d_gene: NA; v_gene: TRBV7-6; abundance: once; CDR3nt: TGTGCCAGCAGCTTAGCCCGGGGGACTGAAGCTTTCTTT; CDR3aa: CASSLARGTEAFF
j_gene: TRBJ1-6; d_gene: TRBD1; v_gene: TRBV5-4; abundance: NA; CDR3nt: TGTGCCAGCAGCTTTTACAGGGGGGATAATTCCCCCCTCCACTTT; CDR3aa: CASSFYRGDNSPLHF
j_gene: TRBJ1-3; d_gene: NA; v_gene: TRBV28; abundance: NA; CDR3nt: TGTGCCAGCAGCCCGACAGGACGGCCTGGAAACACCATATATTTT; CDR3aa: CASSPTGRPGNTIYF
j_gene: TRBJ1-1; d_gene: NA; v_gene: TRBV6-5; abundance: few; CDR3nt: TGTGCCAGCAGTTATTACCCAGGGGCGGCTTTCTTT; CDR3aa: CASSYYPGAAFF
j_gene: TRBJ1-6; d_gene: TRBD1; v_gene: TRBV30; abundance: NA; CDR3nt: TGTGCCTGGGGCGGACAGGGAAATTCACCCCTCCACTTT; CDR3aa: CAWGGQGNSPLHF
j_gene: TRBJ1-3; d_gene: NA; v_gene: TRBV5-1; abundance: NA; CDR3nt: TGCGCCAGCAGCTTGGACGGACCGGGGAGCACCATATATTTT; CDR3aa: CASSLDGPGSTIYF
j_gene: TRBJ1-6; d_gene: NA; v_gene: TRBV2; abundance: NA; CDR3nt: TGTGCCAGCACGAGGGAGGGCTCCTATAATTCCCCCCTCCACTTT; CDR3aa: CASTREGSYNSPLHF